This section outlines one T cell receptor (beta chain) sequence together with its context. The antigen is not known. Indicated time point: patch test 1, 2 weeks after DPC sensitization. Regarding treatment: therapeutic diphenylcyclopropenone sensitization with weekly scalp DPC. The study enrolled 18 to 70-year-old alopecia patients suitable for DPC. Germline loops: CDR1 DFQATT, CDR2 SNEGSKA (reference sequence). This CDR3 region has 15 residues. V lost 1 base and J lost 2, with 13 bases in between. This sample was included in a study of human T cells and chemical hapten exposure. Study as a whole: Slight differences in pooled library volume were the main source of varying TCR yields across samples. Whole-study results and caveats: No alteration of TCRs above 1 in 1000 frequency was seen with DPC sensitization. Significantly greater numbers of large CDR3 similarity clusters came from expanded TCRs than from controls.

TCRdb passed the RACE reads through MiXCR, listing each CDR3 protein once. The sample carries 90,000 or so distinct CDR3 sequences, roughly a tenth recorded once. The chain uses TRBV20-1 and TRBJ2-3; D may be TRBD1 or TRBD2 (5 bases each). The sequence came from a man aged 40-50 years with alopecia areata. Some clones in this sample may be carry-over from other donors' samples. The specimen comprised whole blood, sampled in connection with sensitization to the hapten diphenylcyclopropenone (DPC). CDR3 DNA sequence: TGCAGTGCTAGAGTACTTGGGGGTTCCACAGATACGCAGTATTTT. Protein sequence: CSARVLGGSTDTQYF.